The TCR beta chain under discussion was sequenced for a study of memory CD4+ T cells and cytomegalovirus serostatus. Overall study results and limits: Repertoires predicted CMV serostatus with median bootstrapped AUC of approximately 0.94. Of 150 to 200 reported CMV TCRbeta sequences, some 70 were found in memory CD4+ repertoires.

Regarding this clone: Its antigen remains unidentified.

Germline V gene sequence: CDR1 GTSNPN, CDR2 SVGIG (reference sequence). Germline trimming cut 4 bases from V and 7 bases from J; bases unmatched to any gene: 8. The CDR3 has 14 amino acids. The sort gate was single viable CD3+CD4+CD8-CD45RO+ cells for memory CD4+ T cells. Donors' CMV status reflects serum IgG against pp150, pp28, p38, p52. Assay: immunoSEQ multiplex PCR; the TCRdb copy retains only in-frame clones and omits some. The data contain roughly 76,000 clones, roughly 78% of them singletons. The rearrangement links TRBV30 to TRBJ1-5; 9 nucleotides match TRBD1. The origin of this receptor is an adult in good health and CMV-seropositive. The sequencing input was memory CD4+ T cells from blood. CDR3 residues: CAWTPQGARQPQHF. DNA for the CDR3: TGTGCCTGGACCCCACAGGGGGCACGGCAGCCCCAGCATTTT.